This TCR beta chain was sequenced during a study of T cell responses to AZD1222 COVID-19 vaccine. About the research overall: Investigators merged groups given second doses at roughly 4 or roughly 12 weeks. The study, taken as a whole, reports: The number of AZD1222 recipients seropositive at baseline was only five or six. A mostly white British donor set with more females was recruited, and clonal diversity was possibly underestimated. Dominant at 160-218 and 743-854, vaccine-associated CD4 TCRs also spanned spike.

This CDR3 has 15 amino acids. Trimming cost V 2 bases and J 7 bases, with 12 bases left between them. Germline-derived CDR1 and CDR2 are MNHEY and SMNVEV (reference sequence). Note on this clone: The antigen is undetermined.

TCRdb's table, derived via immunoSEQ multiplex PCR, lists solely in-frame clones and lacks some. Of 85,000 to 130,000 clones listed, 80% to 90% were seen once; the top ten hold around 9%. This chain joins TRBV27 and TRBJ1-6; D uncertain. The specimen was peripheral blood, collected on day 0 of AZD1222 vaccination. The TCR sequence derives from an adult in good health. In DNA form, the CDR3 reads TGTGCCAGCAGTTTAAAGTTCAGTTTAAATTCACCCCTCCACTTT. It translates to CASSLKFSLNSPLHF.